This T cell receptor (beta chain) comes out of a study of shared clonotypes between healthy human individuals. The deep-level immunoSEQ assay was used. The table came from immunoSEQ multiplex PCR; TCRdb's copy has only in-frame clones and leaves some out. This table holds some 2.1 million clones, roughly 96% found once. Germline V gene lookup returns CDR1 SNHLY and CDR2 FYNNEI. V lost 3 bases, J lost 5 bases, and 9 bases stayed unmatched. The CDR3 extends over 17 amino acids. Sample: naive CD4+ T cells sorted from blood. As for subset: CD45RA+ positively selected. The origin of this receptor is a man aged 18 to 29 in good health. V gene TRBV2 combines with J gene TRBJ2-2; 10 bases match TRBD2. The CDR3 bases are TGTGCCAGCAGTGAGAGCCCTAGCGGGAGTCGAACCGGGGAGCTGTTTTTT. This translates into CASSESPSGSRTGELFF.